This T cell receptor (beta chain) comes out of a study of cytomegalovirus exposure and HLA in healthy donors. Study conclusions and caveats: The number of N-insertions in an Asian-associated ancestry cluster was reportedly below the roughly 670-donor mean in a later analysis. TCR beta chain V- and J-gene trimming was linked, in a later analysis, to a missense variant in DCLRE1C.

PCR involved 60 Vbeta and 13 Jbeta primers. Original methodology: Per a later analysis, the number of unique TCR beta chains was approximately 80 million, of which roughly 9.9 million were shared. Sequencing used immunoSEQ multiplex PCR; TCRdb keeps in-frame clones, though not all of them. V, J and clone size are those of that table, while D and trimming were read from the DNA. This sample has 250,000 to 350,000 clones, with about 90% found just once. Notes on this clone: Its target is not known.

V shed 8 bases and J shed 6 bases, with 17 bases lying between them. Germline CDR1 is LNHDA and CDR2 is SQIVND (reference sequence). CDR3 size: 14 residues. The sequenced material came from PBMCs. The chain links TRBV19 to TRBJ2-1, with D possibly TRBD1 on 6 matching bases. This TCR derives from a woman younger than 30 in good health and CMV-seronegative. The CDR3 region has the DNA TGTGCCAGTGAACAAATACAGGGTCTCAATGAGCAGTTCTTC. Its translation is CASEQIQGLNEQFF.